This T cell receptor (beta chain) emerged from a study of blood T cell repertoires in COVID-19 (dated by TCRdb to 2020 to 2022). General notes on the study: Collaborator samples came from the United States, Italy and Spain and covered acute and convalescent phases of COVID-19. The material from the prospective study consisted of cDNA or gDNA derived from T cells, B-cell-depleted T cells, or PBMCs. The dataset comprised deeply sampled blood TCRbeta repertoires from subjects exposed to, actively infected with, or recovered from COVID-19. The repertoires were released in a freely available public database intended as a resource for research on the immune response to SARS-CoV-2. Samples came from the ongoing ImmuneRACE study (first 160 participants) plus 1,254 subjects from 6 global collaborators. Sample metadata almost always included a de-identified subject ID, COVID-19 status, age in years and sex. Where available, HLA class I and class II types were obtained from metadata supplied by the sample provider rather than from assay-based typing. What the study reported, not specific to this receptor: How much clinical and demographic metadata was included differed by source and by participant, and the metadata was provided uncurated.

The collaborating institutions used their own protocols to collect whole blood in K2EDTA tubes. For TCRbeta analysis, collaborator samples were shipped as frozen whole blood, as isolated PBMCs, or as DNA extracted from either sample type. Note on this clone: It has no known antigen specificity. There are no base qualities to consult, and no much larger clone falls within one base.

The immunoSEQ Assay, a bias-controlled multiplex PCR, was used to amplify TCRbeta CDR3 regions from genomic DNA. The study's own analysis went as follows. The number of nucleated cells in each sample was estimated from the amplification of reference gene primers within the assay. To quantify the absolute abundance of each unique TCRbeta CDR3 rearrangement, sequence reads were collapsed and filtered. For each sample, productive Simpson clonality was calculated as the square root of Simpson's diversity index across productive rearrangements. What TCRdb holds here is the immuneACCESS table cut down to in-frame rearrangements. Part of the clones is not present; checked against another copy, under half of the missing clones reflect an unresolved V gene, and the others are unexplained. For V, J and clone size, that table is used; D and trimming come from the DNA. The sample contains more than 95,000 clones, more than 85% of them found a single time. The ten most abundant clones make up approximately 5.6% of the sample.

Trimming takes 1 base from V and 3 bases from J, and the germline ends sit 13 bases apart. The germline V gene (reference sequence) provides CDR1 SGHNT and CDR2 YYREEE. The CDR3 runs 15 residues from the cysteine to the phenylalanine. The entry retains the CDR3 DNA only, 45 bases that are in frame from base 1. Input material: peripheral blood. The rearrangement combines TRBV5-4 with TRBJ1-1, with the D gene uncertain. The source is a human donor in a cohort sampled during active COVID-19. Here the CDR3 is given as CASSLNGVWDTEAFF. The nucleotide sequence reads TGTGCCAGCAGCTTGAATGGAGTCTGGGACACTGAAGCTTTCTTT. With the rest looked up from the reference TRBV5-4 and TRBJ1-1 genes rather than sequenced, the full variable domain is ETGVTQSPTHLIKTRGQQVTLRCSSQSGHNTVSWYQQALGQGPQFIFQYYREEENGRGNFPPRFSGLQFPNYSSELNVNALELDDSALYLCASSLNGVWDTEAFFGQGTRLTVV.